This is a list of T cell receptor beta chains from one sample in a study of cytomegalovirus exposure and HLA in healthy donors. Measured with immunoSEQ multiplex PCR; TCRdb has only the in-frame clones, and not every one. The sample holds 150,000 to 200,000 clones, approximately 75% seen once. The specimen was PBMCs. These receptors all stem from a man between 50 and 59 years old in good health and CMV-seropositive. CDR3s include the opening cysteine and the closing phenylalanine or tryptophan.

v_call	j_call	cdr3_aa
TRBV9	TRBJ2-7	CASSGTGDQTEQYF
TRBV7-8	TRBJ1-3	CASSPYRISSGNTIYF
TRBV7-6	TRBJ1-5	CASSTSQGQYSNQPQHF
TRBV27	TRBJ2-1	CASSLRTGGLNEQFF
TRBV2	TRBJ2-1	CASSEPPDSLSSYNEQFF
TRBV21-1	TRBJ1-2	CASSKSSRQGEHGYTF
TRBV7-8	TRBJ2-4	CASSFNDLELAKNIQYF
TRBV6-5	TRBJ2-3	CASSLSGTSDTQYF
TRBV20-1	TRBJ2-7	CSAYRFYEQYF
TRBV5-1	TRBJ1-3	CASSLVAGRNTIYF
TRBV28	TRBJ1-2	CASSFGEGRAGGYTF
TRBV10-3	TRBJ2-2	CAISPMGLAGGTGELFF
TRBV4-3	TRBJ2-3	CASSQEQASTDTQYF
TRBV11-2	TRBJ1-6	CASSFNRIGSSPLHF
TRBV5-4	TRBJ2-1	CASSKPGVSYNEQFF
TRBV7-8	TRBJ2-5	CASSPRTGGQETQYF
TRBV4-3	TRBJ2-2	CASSHRNTGELFF
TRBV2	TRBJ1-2	CASSPRYGYTF
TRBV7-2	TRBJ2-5	CASSRGQVQTQYF
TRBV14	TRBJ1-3	CASRAKGTGNTIYF
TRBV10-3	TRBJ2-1	CATGGTGGGDEQFF
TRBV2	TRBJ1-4	CASSEEPATNEKLFF
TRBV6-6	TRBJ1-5	CASSADRGGNQPQHF
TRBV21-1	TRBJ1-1	CASRYRFGGAEAFF
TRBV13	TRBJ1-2	CASSLGDRVYGYTF
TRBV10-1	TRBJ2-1	CASSQGGGREQFF
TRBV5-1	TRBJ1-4	CASRETGSTNEKLFF
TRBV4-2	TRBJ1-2	CASSQDMGRDTNYGYTF
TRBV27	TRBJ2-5	CASSRLAGGRETQYF
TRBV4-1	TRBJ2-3	CASSQELMASLRYF
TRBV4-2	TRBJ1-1	CASSQERFTSTGVNTEAFF
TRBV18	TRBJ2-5	CASSQRDRGRYQETQYF
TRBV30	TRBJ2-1	CAWSVLGGLSYNEQFF
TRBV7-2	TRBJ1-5	CASSSGGPRNQPQHF
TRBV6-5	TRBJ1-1	CASRPRRLGNTEAFF
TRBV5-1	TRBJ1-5	CASSPDGTGSSQPQHF
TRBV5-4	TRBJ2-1	CASSLGLAANEQFF
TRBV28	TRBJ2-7	CASSLHRPSSRGQYEQYF
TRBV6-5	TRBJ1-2	CASSYAGGSGYTF
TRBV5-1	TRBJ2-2	CASSLGDRDTGELFF
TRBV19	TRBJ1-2	CASKGTGYYGYTF
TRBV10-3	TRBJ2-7	CAISQDSYEQYF
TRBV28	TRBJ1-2	CASNRPGQRFNYGYTF
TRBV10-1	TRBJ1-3	CASSDGGLGNTIGSKIYF
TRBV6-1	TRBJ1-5	CASSERRGQSNQPQHF
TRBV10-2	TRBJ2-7	CASSDSDRVLSYEQYF
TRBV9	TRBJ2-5	CASSVYRGDETQYF
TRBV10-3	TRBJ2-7	CAISESAREQYF
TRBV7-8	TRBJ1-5	CASSFDLRVGAINQPQHF
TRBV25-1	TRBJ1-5	CASHWNQGFYQPQHF
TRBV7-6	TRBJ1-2	CASSQELGGVGNYGYTF
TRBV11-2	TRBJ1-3	CASSVWTANSGNTIYF
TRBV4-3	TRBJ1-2	CASSQESSGVGYGYTF
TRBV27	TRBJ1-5	CASSWDSYQPQHF